This entry lists 18 T cell receptor beta chains sequenced from one sample in a study of shared clonotypes between healthy human individuals. This table comes from immunoSEQ multiplex PCR, and its TCRdb copy is limited to in-frame clones, with some not included. The table has roughly 700,000 clones, less than 95% seen once. Sequenced sample: memory CD8+ T cells from PBMCs. Subset of the sample: CD45RO+ cells pooled with CCR7-negative TemRA cells. Receptor source: a man between 18 and 29 years old in good health. Some clones in this sample may be carry-over from other donors' samples.

The chain employs TRBV9 and TRBJ2-2; 7 positions match TRBD2. The CDR3 runs to 17 residues. Germline CDR1 reads SGDLS; CDR2 reads YYNGEE. J lost 0 bases, V lost 0 bases, and 5 bases had no gene match. CDR3 region: CASSVARSGTNTGELFF. Written as DNA, the CDR3 is TGTGCCAGCAGCGTAGCTAGGAGCGGGACGAACACCGGGGAGCTGTTTTTT.

V gene TRBV11-2 combines with J gene TRBJ2-1, with 11 bases fitting TRBD1. Germline V CDR1 and CDR2: SGHAT, FQNNGV. Trimming took 5 bases from V and 8 from J; bases not matched to a gene: 17. The CDR3 has 18 amino acids. For the CDR3, the DNA is TGTGCCAGCAGCCCGGAGGTTCGGACAGGGGGCAGCGAGGATGAGCAGTTCTTC. Protein sequence: CASSPEVRTGGSEDEQFF.

J is TRBJ2-7 and V is TRBV4-2, with unresolved D. Germline assignment: CDR1 LGHNA and CDR2 YNFKEQ. V dropped 0 bases and J dropped 0 bases, with 15 bases sitting between them. The CDR3 length is 17 residues. The CDR3 here is CASSQEGSGWTSYEQYF. DNA of the CDR3: TGTGCCAGCAGCCAAGAAGGGTCTGGGTGGACCTCCTACGAGCAGTACTTC.

The chain joins TRBV5-5 to TRBJ2-7, with 10 bases fitting TRBD1. The CDR3 contains 16 residues. V shed 3 bases and J 4 bases; nucleotides not matched to a gene: 10. Per germline, CDR1 SGHKS and CDR2 YYEKEE (reference sequence). CDR3 DNA sequence: TGTGCCAGCAGCTGGACCCCGGGACAGGGGCTATACGAGCAGTACTTC. Its translation: CASSWTPGQGLYEQYF. Combining the CDR3 with reference TRBV5-5 and TRBJ2-7 gives the whole variable domain DAGVTQSPTHLIKTRGQQVTLRCSPISGHKSVSWYQQVLGQGPQFIFQYYEKEERGRGNFPDRFSARQFPNYSSELNVNALLLGDSALYLCASSWTPGQGLYEQYFGPGTRLTVT.

This chain uses TRBV5-1 with TRBJ2-7, with D perhaps TRBD1 or TRBD2 (7 bases each). Trimming cost V 2 bases and J 3 bases, with 12 bases left between them. Germline assignment: CDR1 SGHRS and CDR2 YFSETQ. The CDR3 contains 14 residues. Here the CDR3 DNA reads TGCGCCAGCAGCTTCGCAGGGGGGGACTACGAGCAGTACTTC. Protein sequence: CASSFAGGDYEQYF.

J is TRBJ2-7 and V is TRBV6-4; 8 bases line up with TRBD2. The CDR3 sequence is 13 residues long. V lost 6 bases and J lost 7; bases outside the gene matches: 8. Germline CDR1 is MRHNA and CDR2 is SNTAGT. The CDR3 spells CASSPGGGGEQYF. The CDR3 DNA sequence: TGTGCCAGCAGCCCGGGAGGGGGAGGGGAGCAGTACTTC.

The J gene is TRBJ1-3, the V gene TRBV9; no clear D gene. The CDR3 consists of 14 residues. V lost 5 bases and J 0 bases, leaving 9 bases between the germline ends. CDR1 is SGDLS, CDR2 YYNGEE, per germline. CDR3 bases: TGTGCCAGCAGGGCAATGAGCTCTGGAAACACCATATATTTT. The encoded protein is CASRAMSSGNTIYF.

This chain links TRBV11-2 with TRBJ2-3; D is perhaps TRBD1 or TRBD2 (6 bases each). Trimming stripped 5 bases from V and 4 bases from J, with 22 bases between. CDR3 length: 17 residues. Germline V gives CDR1 SGHAT, CDR2 FQNNGV. The chain's CDR3 is CASSKDGTPRRADTQYF. The CDR3 region has the DNA TGTGCCAGCAGCAAAGACGGGACACCCCGGAGGGCAGATACGCAGTATTTT.

This CDR3 is CASSLRQVSNTEAFF. The CDR3 DNA reads TGTGCCAGCAGTTTAAGACAGGTTTCGAACACTGAAGCTTTCTTT. This chain links TRBV27 with TRBJ1-1; tentatively, D is TRBD1 (6 bases). This CDR3 region has 15 residues. The germline V gene has CDR1 MNHEY and CDR2 SMNVEV (reference sequence). The ends were cut back, 2 bases at V and 1 base at J, with 11 bases in the middle.

Here the CDR3 DNA reads TGCGCCAGCAGCCAAGATCTGGGGACTAGCGGAAGCTCCTACAATGAGCAGTTCTTC. Its protein product is CASSQDLGTSGSSYNEQFF. The V and J genes are TRBV4-1 and TRBJ2-1, with TRBD2 identical over 11 bases. Trimming cost V 0 bases and J 0 bases; bases outside gene matches: 7. From germline, CDR1 is MGHRA and CDR2 YSYEKL. CDR3 length: 19 amino acids.

The chain couples TRBV5-1 to TRBJ1-2; 9 bases agree with TRBD1. CDR3 length equals 18 residues. From germline, CDR1 is SGHRS and CDR2 YFSETQ. V lost 4 bases, J lost 3 bases, and 16 bases stayed unmatched. CDR3 loop: CASSPHPGGTGWDYGYTF. DNA of the CDR3: TGCGCCAGCAGCCCACACCCTGGAGGGACAGGGTGGGACTATGGCTACACCTTC.

This rearrangement joins TRBV19 to TRBJ1-5; the D gene is possibly TRBD1 (5 bases). Trimming cost V 1 base and J 6 bases, with 28 bases left between them. Germline CDR1 reads LNHDA; CDR2 reads SQIVND (reference sequence). There are 20 residues in the CDR3. CDR3 nucleotides: TGTGCCAGTAGTATAGTACCTAGTACGATTCTCAGGGAGGGTGGTCAGCCCCAGCATTTT. Translating it yields CASSIVPSTILREGGQPQHF.

In its sample, this clone was seen once. This sequence joins TRBV7-8 and TRBJ2-7; D is unclear. V was pared by 4 bases and J by 3 bases, with 10 bases between. Germline assignment: CDR1 SGHVS and CDR2 FQNEAQ. The CDR3 extends over 13 amino acids. The CDR3 reads CASSSARGYEQYF. Written as DNA, the CDR3 is TGTGCCAGCAGCTCGGCGCGAGGCTACGAGCAGTACTTC.

The chain carries TRBV11-2 and TRBJ2-1, with D perhaps TRBD1 (5 bases). Trimming pared 3 bases from V and 5 bases from J, leaving 17 bases between. This CDR3 spans 16 amino acids. Germline CDR1 reads SGHAT; CDR2 reads FQNNGV. CDR3: CASSFGTWGIDNEQFF. The CDR3, as DNA: TGTGCCAGCAGCTTCGGAACTTGGGGCATCGACAATGAGCAGTTCTTC.

The chain employs TRBV19 and TRBJ2-7; TRBD1 matches at 9 bases. Germline CDR1 LNHDA, CDR2 SQIVND (reference sequence). The CDR3 contains 18 residues. V was clipped by 3 bases and J by 3 bases; unmatched bases: 15. In DNA form, the CDR3 reads TGTGCCAGTAGTATTTCCGGGACAGGGTTCTCACTCGTCTACGAGCAGTACTTC. Amino acids: CASSISGTGFSLVYEQYF.

The chain joins TRBV11-2 to TRBJ2-5, with TRBD2 identical over 8 bases. The CDR3 is made up of 15 amino acids. V lost 2 bases to trimming and J lost 5 bases; unmatched junction nucleotides: 7. CDR1 is SGHAT, CDR2 FQNNGV, per germline. CDR3 in amino acids: CASSLRAGARETQYF. The CDR3 DNA follows: TGTGCCAGCAGCTTAAGAGCGGGAGCCCGCGAGACCCAGTACTTC.

J is TRBJ1-1 and V is TRBV6-6; tentative D call: TRBD1 (6 bases). V was clipped by 2 bases and J by 8 bases, with 12 bases between them. Germline CDR1 and CDR2: MNHNY and SVGAGI (reference sequence). This CDR3 has 13 residues. The CDR3 sequence: CASSYPRTDEAFF. In DNA, the CDR3 is TGTGCCAGCAGTTACCCCAGGACAGACGAAGCTTTCTTT.

This chain connects TRBV28 to TRBJ2-1; 7 nucleotides agree with TRBD2. The CDR3 covers 14 residues. Germline CDR1 and CDR2: MDHEN and SYDVKM. Trimming removed 7 bases from V and 9 bases from J; junction bases left unmatched: 12. In nucleotides, the CDR3 is TGTGCCAGCAAGGCGGGAGTTCTGTCGGGTGAGCAGTTCTTC. Encoded protein: CASKAGVLSGEQFF. The variable domain in full, with the rest retrieved from reference TRBV28 and TRBJ2-1, is DVKVTQSSRYLVKRTGEKVFLECVQDMDHENMFWYRQDPGLGLRLIYFSYDVKMKEKGDIPEGYSVSREKKERFSLILESASTNQTSMYLCASKAGVLSGEQFFGPGTRLTVL.